The rows below give T cell receptor beta chains drawn from one sample of a study of spatial heterogeneity in lung cancer. TCRdb reanalysed the 5' RACE reads using MiXCR and keeps one entry per CDR3 protein. The sample carries 75,000 or so distinct CDR3 sequences, 8% recorded once. The sample was PBMCs, taken at surgery. The receptors derive from a male donor with early-stage non-small cell lung cancer. The CDR3 runs from the conserved cysteine through the conserved F or W. The D gene is left open where the match is weak. Rows give clone size only sometimes, using once, few, many, or a class for an expanded clone.

-,many,TRBV7-8,TRBJ1-6,12,CASSLVLSPLHF,TGTGCCAGCAGCTTAGTTCTGTCACCCCTCCACTTT
-,many,TRBV6-6,TRBJ2-1,10,CATGEERQFF,TGTGCCACCGGAGAGGAGAGGCAGTTCTTC
-,many,TRBV7-2,TRBJ2-5,13,CASSSLGRETQYF,TGTGCCAGCAGCTCCCTAGGGAGGGAGACCCAGTACTTC
-,-,TRBV19,TRBJ2-7,15,CASSTGLRAPYEQYF,TGTGCCAGTAGTACCGGACTGAGAGCCCCCTACGAGCAGTACTTC
TRBD1,few,TRBV6-5,TRBJ2-3,13,CASAAGGEDTQYF,TGTGCCAGCGCGGCAGGGGGCGAAGATACGCAGTATTTT
-,-,TRBV5-4,TRBJ1-2,16,CASSLASGAAPRRYTF,TGTGCCAGCAGCTTGGCCTCCGGGGCCGCCCCACGCCGCTACACCTTC
-,-,TRBV4-2,TRBJ2-2,15,CASSRQREGTGELFF,TGTGCCAGCAGCCGCCAAAGAGAGGGGACCGGGGAGCTGTTTTTT
-,many,TRBV7-2,TRBJ2-5,15,CASSQTRPYQETQYF,TGTGCCAGCAGTCAGACTCGACCGTACCAAGAGACCCAGTACTTC
-,many,TRBV4-1,TRBJ2-3,16,CASSQDPGPAFYTQYF,TGCGCCAGCAGCCAAGACCCGGGACCAGCGTTTTATACGCAGTATTTT
TRBD2,many,TRBV6-5,TRBJ2-2,15,CASSRSGRYTGELFF,TGTGCCAGCAGCCGTAGCGGGAGGTACACCGGGGAGCTGTTTTTT
-,many,TRBV6-2/TRBV6-3,TRBJ1-1,12,CASTYGYTEAFF,TGTGCCAGCACCTACGGATACACTGAAGCTTTCTTT
-,few,TRBV7-2,TRBJ1-2,12,CASSYGVYGYTF,TGTGCCAGCAGCTACGGAGTGTATGGCTACACCTTC
-,-,TRBV18,TRBJ2-7,15,CASSPNTGTGYEQYF,TGTGCCAGCTCACCTAATACCGGGACTGGCTACGAGCAGTACTTC
TRBD1,-,TRBV3-1,TRBJ2-1,13,CASSRDRGNEQFF,TGTGCCAGCAGCCGAGACAGGGGGAATGAGCAGTTCTTC